A selection of T cell receptor beta chains follows, all from one sample in a study of T cell repertoires in cytomegalovirus infection. TCRdb re-derived calls from the reads in MiXCR, one entry per CDR3 protein. In the table there are about 830,000 distinct CDR3 sequences, approximately 32% of which are singletons. The antigens of these receptors remain unknown. The sequencing here drew on cultured CD8+ T cells from PBMCs, taken from culture after CMV antigen stimulation. These receptors were collected from a human donor in good health (CMV status not recorded). Some clones in this sample may be carry-over from other donors' samples. Each CDR3 is given with its conserved first and last residue. The D gene is left open where the match is weak. Some rows mark clone size as missing; the rest say once, few, many or name a class of expanded clone.

TRBD2	-	TRBV4-1	TRBJ2-7	TGCGCCAGCAGCCAAGTCTCTAGTAGCGGGGGATACGAGCAGTACTTC	CASSQVSSSGGYEQYF
TRBD1	few	TRBV7-9	TRBJ1-4	TGTGCCAGCAGGCACACAGGGGTGGAGGAAAAACTGTTTTTT	CASRHTGVEEKLFF
TRBD1	-	TRBV25-1	TRBJ2-7	TGTGCCAGCAGTGAGGGGACAGGGATGATAGCCTACGAGCAGTACTTC	CASSEGTGMIAYEQYF
-	few	TRBV27	TRBJ1-4	TGTGCCAGCAGTCAGGGGTTCGCAACTAATGAAAAACTGTTTTTT	CASSQGFATNEKLFF
-	-	TRBV9	TRBJ2-3	TGTGCCAGCAGCGTAGGGTTGGGGGGAGATACGCAGTATTTT	CASSVGLGGDTQYF
TRBD1	-	TRBV7-9	TRBJ2-5	TGTGCCAGCAGCTTAAAGGGGGCGTCAGGGACACCTTTTGGGACCCAGTACTTC	CASSLKGASGTPFGTQYF
-	-	TRBV6-1	TRBJ2-2	TGTGCCAGCAGGAGCCAGGGGGGGAACACCGGGGAGCTGTTTTTT	CASRSQGGNTGELFF
-	few	TRBV11-2	TRBJ2-1	TGTGCCAGCAGCTTAGATCCCCAGGGGGGGTTCCATGAGCAGTTCTTC	CASSLDPQGGFHEQFF
TRBD1	many	TRBV7-9	TRBJ2-1	TGTGCCAGCAGCCCGCGGACAGGCTTAGTCTCCTACAATGAGCAGTTCTTC	CASSPRTGLVSYNEQFF
-	-	TRBV6-1	TRBJ1-6	TGTGCCAGCCTCAAAGATAGCTCCTATAATTCACCCCTCCACTTT	CASLKDSSYNSPLHF
-	-	TRBV14	TRBJ1-3	TGTGCCAGCAGCCCGTCTGGGTCTGGAAACACCATATATTTT	CASSPSGSGNTIYF
TRBD1	-	TRBV19	TRBJ1-2	TGTGCCAGTATTAGGGGGCAAAGCTATGGCTACACCTTC	CASIRGQSYGYTF
-	many	TRBV7-2	TRBJ2-3	TGTGCCAGCAGCTCCACTTTAGACCTCACAGATACGCAGTATTTT	CASSSTLDLTDTQYF
-	few	TRBV11-1	TRBJ2-3	TGTGCCAGCAGCCCCTTTACGGGGGATACGCAGTATTTT	CASSPFTGDTQYF
TRBD1	few	TRBV11-2	TRBJ2-6	TGTGCCAGCAGCTACAGGGGCGCATCGGGGGCCAACGTCCTGACTTTC	CASSYRGASGANVLTF
-	many	TRBV6-1	TRBJ1-5	TGTGCCAGCAGACCGATGATTAGCAATCAGCCCCAGCATTTT	CASRPMISNQPQHF
TRBD2	-	TRBV28	TRBJ2-1	TGTGCCAGCAGTCCGAGACTAGCGGGGTTCTCCTACAATGAGCAGTTCTTC	CASSPRLAGFSYNEQFF
-	few	TRBV4-2	TRBJ1-5	TGTGCCAGCAGCCAAGAAGGACAGCTCAATCAGCCCCAGCATTTT	CASSQEGQLNQPQHF
-	-	TRBV9	TRBJ2-1	TGTGCCAGCAGCGGCTCCCGGGTGATCTTC	CASSGSRVIF
TRBD1	-	TRBV12-3/TRBV12-4	TRBJ1-2	TGTGCCAGCGGACAGGGGCCCTCGAATGGCTACACCTTC	CASGQGPSNGYTF
TRBD2	many	TRBV7-2	TRBJ2-7	TGTGCCAGCAGCTGGGGACTAGCGGGGGGACTAGTCCTCGAGCAGTACTTC	CASSWGLAGGLVLEQYF
-	-	TRBV9	TRBJ2-7	TGTGCCAGCAGCCTCAGAAGGGACGGAGCCTACGAGCAGTACTTC	CASSLRRDGAYEQYF
TRBD2	-	TRBV19	TRBJ2-1	TGTGCCACTACGGGACTAGCGATGAATGAGCAGTTCTTC	CATTGLAMNEQFF
-	-	TRBV7-9	TRBJ2-2	TGTGCCAGCAGCCCAGGGGGGACTACTGAGACCGGGGAGCTGTTTTTT	CASSPGGTTETGELFF
TRBD1	-	TRBV27	TRBJ2-1	TGTGCCAGCAGTCCCCAGGACAGGGGGCTGAATGAGCAGTTCTTC	CASSPQDRGLNEQFF
-	-	TRBV16	TRBJ2-3	TGTGCCAGCAGCCAATCCGGGGAAAAGAAAGATACGCAGTATTTT	CASSQSGEKKDTQYF
-	-	TRBV5-1	TRBJ2-3	TGCGCCAGCAGCCCCGAAACGGATGATACGCAGTATTTT	CASSPETDDTQYF
-	-	TRBV14	TRBJ1-1	TGTGCCAGCAGCCCCGACCCCAGGGGCACTGAAGCTTTCTTT	CASSPDPRGTEAFF
-	-	TRBV7-6	TRBJ1-4	TGTGCCAGCAGCTTACAACGTAGGAATGAAAAACTGTTTTTT	CASSLQRRNEKLFF
-	once	TRBV6-6	TRBJ1-2	TGTGCCAGCAGTGACTCGTGGAGGCTCGACTATGGCTACACCTTC	CASSDSWRLDYGYTF
-	-	TRBV12-3/TRBV12-4	TRBJ2-7	TGTGCCAGCAGCCTAACTGGGATAGAGCAGTACTTC	CASSLTGIEQYF
-	few	TRBV12-3/TRBV12-4	TRBJ2-7	TGTGCCAGCAGTTTAGGTAGCCTCGAGCAGTACTTC	CASSLGSLEQYF
TRBD2	few	TRBV5-4	TRBJ2-1	TGTGCCAGCACCCCGGTGGGTAGCGGGGGGCCTTCCTACAATGAGCAGTTCTTC	CASTPVGSGGPSYNEQFF
TRBD2	-	TRBV12-3/TRBV12-4	TRBJ2-3	TGTGCCAGCGGGCTAGCGGGGGGAGCAGATACGCAGTATTTT	CASGLAGGADTQYF
TRBD1	few	TRBV4-1	TRBJ2-1	TGCGCCAGCAGCCAACTCCACACGTCCGTTGGTACAGGGGGACAGCAGTTCTTC	CASSQLHTSVGTGGQQFF
-	-	TRBV12-3/TRBV12-4	TRBJ1-5	TGTGCCAGCAGTTTTGGGAAGGGGGGACAGCCCCAGCATTTT	CASSFGKGGQPQHF
-	many	TRBV7-2	TRBJ2-2	TGTGCCAGCAGCTTAGGAGTGAACACCGGGGAGCTGTTTTTT	CASSLGVNTGELFF
TRBD1	few	TRBV28	TRBJ2-7	TGTGCCAGCATTAAACCCCTGGACAGGAGCTCCTACGAGCAGTACTTC	CASIKPLDRSSYEQYF
-	few	TRBV11-2	TRBJ2-5	TGTGCCAGCAGCCGGGGATTCGGGCCAAAAGAGACCCAGTACTTC	CASSRGFGPKETQYF
TRBD1	-	TRBV29-1	TRBJ1-1	TGCAACGTGAAACCAGGGGGCACTGAAGCTTTCTTT	CNVKPGGTEAFF
-	-	TRBV19	TRBJ2-1	TGTGCCAGTACCGGGGACCTTCTCAATGAGCAGTTCTTC	CASTGDLLNEQFF
-	few	TRBV2	TRBJ2-1	TGTGCCAGCCAGGCCAAGTACAATGAGCAGTTCTTC	CASQAKYNEQFF
TRBD2	few	TRBV9	TRBJ2-1	TGTGCCAGCAGCACTCCATTAGCGGGGGGAAACTATGAGCAGTTCTTC	CASSTPLAGGNYEQFF
TRBD1	few	TRBV27	TRBJ1-3	TGTGCCAGCTTCTCCGACAGGGAAGTAGGTGGAAACACCATATATTTT	CASFSDREVGGNTIYF
-	-	TRBV6-5	TRBJ2-3	TGTGCCAGCAGTTACGGGGCAAGGGATACGCAGTATTTT	CASSYGARDTQYF
-	few	TRBV15	TRBJ1-1	TGTGCCACCAGCAGAGAAGGGAACACTGAAGCTTTCTTT	CATSREGNTEAFF
-	-	TRBV7-6	TRBJ2-5	TGTGCCAGCAGCGGCTCACAGGGAGCAGAGACCCAGTACTTC	CASSGSQGAETQYF
TRBD1	-	TRBV27	TRBJ2-2	TGTGCCAGCAGTAGGGGACAGGGGACCGGGGAGCTGTTTTTT	CASSRGQGTGELFF
-	-	TRBV6-5	TRBJ1-2	TGTGCCAGCAGTTACAACCCGGAAAACTATGGCTACACCTTC	CASSYNPENYGYTF
-	-	TRBV27	TRBJ2-7	TGTGCCGCCGAGGGGGACGACGGGCAGTACTTC	CAAEGDDGQYF
-	-	TRBV7-9	TRBJ2-7	TGTGCCAGCAGCTTAGTAGGGGTTCAGAGCTCCTACGAGCAGTACTTC	CASSLVGVQSSYEQYF
-	few	TRBV7-9	TRBJ2-5	TGTGCCAGCAGCCCTCGCGACAGCGTCCTGGAAGAGACCCAGTACTTC	CASSPRDSVLEETQYF
TRBD2	-	TRBV5-1	TRBJ2-7	TGCGCCAGCAGCGGGGGACTAGCCGATAGCTCCTACGAGCAGTACTTC	CASSGGLADSSYEQYF
-	many	TRBV6-5	TRBJ2-2	TGTGCTAGCAGCTACCAAAACACCGGGGAGCTGTTTTTT	CASSYQNTGELFF
TRBD2	few	TRBV10-3	TRBJ2-1	TGTGCCATCAGTGCCTCTAGCGGGGGCCCCTACAATGAGCAGTTCTTC	CAISASSGGPYNEQFF
TRBD1	-	TRBV4-1	TRBJ2-3	TGCGCCAGCAGCCTGGGGACAGGGGACACAGATACGCAGTATTTT	CASSLGTGDTDTQYF
-	-	TRBV27	TRBJ1-5	TGTGCCAGCAAGCCCGGGACAAGTTATCAGCCCCAGCATTTT	CASKPGTSYQPQHF
-	-	TRBV19	TRBJ2-3	TGTGCCAGCCAGGGGACCTTCACAGATACGCAGTATTTT	CASQGTFTDTQYF
TRBD1	-	TRBV7-9	TRBJ1-1	TGTGCCAGCAGCTCCCTGTCCAGGGGGCGTTCGGCTTTCTTT	CASSSLSRGRSAFF